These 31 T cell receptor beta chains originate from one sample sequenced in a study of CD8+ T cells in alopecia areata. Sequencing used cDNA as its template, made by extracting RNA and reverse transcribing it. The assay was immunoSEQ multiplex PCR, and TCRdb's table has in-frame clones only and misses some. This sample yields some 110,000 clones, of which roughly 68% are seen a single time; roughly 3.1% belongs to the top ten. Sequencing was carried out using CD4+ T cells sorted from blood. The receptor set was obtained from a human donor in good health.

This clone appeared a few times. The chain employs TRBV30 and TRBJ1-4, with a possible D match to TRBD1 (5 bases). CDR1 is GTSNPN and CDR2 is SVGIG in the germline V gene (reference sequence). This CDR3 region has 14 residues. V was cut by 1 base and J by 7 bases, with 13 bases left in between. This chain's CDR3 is CAWSGAGRGEKLFF. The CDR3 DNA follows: TGTGCCTGGAGTGGTGCGGGGCGCGGTGAAAAACTGTTTTTT. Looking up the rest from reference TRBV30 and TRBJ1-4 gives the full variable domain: SQTIHQWPATLVQPVGSPLSLECTVEGTSNPNLYWYRQAAGRGLQLLFYSVGIGQISSEVPQNLSASRPQDRQFILSSKKLLLSDSGFYLCAWSGAGRGEKLFFGSGTQLSVL.

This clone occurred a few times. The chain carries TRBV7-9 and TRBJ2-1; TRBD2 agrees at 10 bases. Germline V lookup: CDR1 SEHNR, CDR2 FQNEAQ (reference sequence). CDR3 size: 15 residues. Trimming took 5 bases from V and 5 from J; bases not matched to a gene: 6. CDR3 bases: TGTGCCAGCAGCAGAGCGGGGGGGAACAACAATGAGCAGTTCTTC. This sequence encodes CASSRAGGNNNEQFF.

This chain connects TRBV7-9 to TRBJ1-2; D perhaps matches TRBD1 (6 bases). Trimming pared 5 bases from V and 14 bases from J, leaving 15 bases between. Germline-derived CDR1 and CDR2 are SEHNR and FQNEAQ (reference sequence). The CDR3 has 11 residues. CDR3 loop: CASSLGQSATF. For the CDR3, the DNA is TGTGCCAGCAGCCTTGGACAGTCGGCGACCTTC.

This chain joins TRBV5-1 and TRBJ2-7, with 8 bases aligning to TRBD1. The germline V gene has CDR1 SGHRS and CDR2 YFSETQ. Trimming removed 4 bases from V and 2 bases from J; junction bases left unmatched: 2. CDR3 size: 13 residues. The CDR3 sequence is CASSLDRAYEQYF. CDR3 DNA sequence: TGCGCCAGCAGCCTGGACAGGGCCTACGAGCAGTACTTC.

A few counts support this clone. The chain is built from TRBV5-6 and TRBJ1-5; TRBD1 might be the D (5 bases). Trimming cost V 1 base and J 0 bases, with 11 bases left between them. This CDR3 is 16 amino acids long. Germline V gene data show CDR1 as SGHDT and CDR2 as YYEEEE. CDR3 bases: TGTGCCAGCAGCTTGAGGGGAGGTTATAGCAATCAGCCCCAGCATTTT. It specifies CASSLRGGYSNQPQHF.

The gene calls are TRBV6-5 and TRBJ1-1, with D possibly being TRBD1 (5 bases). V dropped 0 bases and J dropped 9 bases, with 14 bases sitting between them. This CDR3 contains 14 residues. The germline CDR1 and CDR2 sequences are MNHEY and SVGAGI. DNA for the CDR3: TGTGCCAGCAGTTACTCGGACACGTCTGCACAAGCTTTCTTT. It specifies CASSYSDTSAQAFF.

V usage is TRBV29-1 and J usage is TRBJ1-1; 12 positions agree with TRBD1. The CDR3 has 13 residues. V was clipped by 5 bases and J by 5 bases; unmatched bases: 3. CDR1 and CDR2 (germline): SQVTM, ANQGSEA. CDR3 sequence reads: CSVSGQGATEAFF. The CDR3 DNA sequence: TGCAGCGTTTCGGGACAGGGGGCGACTGAAGCTTTCTTT.

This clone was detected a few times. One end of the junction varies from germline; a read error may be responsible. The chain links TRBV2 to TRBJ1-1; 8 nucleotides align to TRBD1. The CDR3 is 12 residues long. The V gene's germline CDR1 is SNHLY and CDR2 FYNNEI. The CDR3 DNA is TGTGCCAGCAGTGAAGCGCTTCGACAGGGGCCCTTT. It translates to CASSEALRQGPF.

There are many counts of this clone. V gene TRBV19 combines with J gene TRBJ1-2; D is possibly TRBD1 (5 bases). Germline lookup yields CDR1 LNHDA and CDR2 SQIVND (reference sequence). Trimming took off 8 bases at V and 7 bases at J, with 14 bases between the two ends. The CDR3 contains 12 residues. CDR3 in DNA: TGTGCCAGTCGACGACTTGGGGGTGGCTACACCTTC. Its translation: CASRRLGGGYTF.

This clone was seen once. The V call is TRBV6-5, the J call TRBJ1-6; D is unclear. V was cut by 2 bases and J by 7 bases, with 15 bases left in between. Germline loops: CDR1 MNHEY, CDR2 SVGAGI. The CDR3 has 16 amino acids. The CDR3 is CASSYDGTGMNSPLHF. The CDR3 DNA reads TGTGCCAGCAGTTACGACGGAACGGGTATGAATTCACCCCTCCACTTT.

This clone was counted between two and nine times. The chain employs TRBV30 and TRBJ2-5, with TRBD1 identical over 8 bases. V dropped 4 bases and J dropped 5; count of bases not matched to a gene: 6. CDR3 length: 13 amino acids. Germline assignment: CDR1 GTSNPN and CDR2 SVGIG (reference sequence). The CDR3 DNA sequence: TGTGCCTGGACCAGACAGGGGTGGGAGACCCAGTACTTC. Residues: CAWTRQGWETQYF.

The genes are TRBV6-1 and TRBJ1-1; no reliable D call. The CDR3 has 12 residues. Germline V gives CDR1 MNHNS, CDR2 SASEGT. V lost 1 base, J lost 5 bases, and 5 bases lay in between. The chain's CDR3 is CASSEGLTEAFF. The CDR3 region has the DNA TGTGCCAGCAGTGAAGGTCTAACTGAAGCTTTCTTT.

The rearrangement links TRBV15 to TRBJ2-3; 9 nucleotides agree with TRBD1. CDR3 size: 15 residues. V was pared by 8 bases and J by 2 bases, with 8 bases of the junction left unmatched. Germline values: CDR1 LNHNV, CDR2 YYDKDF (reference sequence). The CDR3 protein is CATGRWDRVTDTQYF. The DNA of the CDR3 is TGTGCCACCGGGAGGTGGGACAGGGTCACAGATACGCAGTATTTT.

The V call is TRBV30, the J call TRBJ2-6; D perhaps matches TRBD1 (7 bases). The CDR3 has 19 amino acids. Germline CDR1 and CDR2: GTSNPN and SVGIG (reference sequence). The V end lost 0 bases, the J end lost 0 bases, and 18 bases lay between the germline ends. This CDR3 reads CAWSVRGTVLLSGANVLTF. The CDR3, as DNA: TGTGCCTGGAGTGTACGGGGGACAGTACTACTCTCTGGGGCCAACGTCCTGACTTTC. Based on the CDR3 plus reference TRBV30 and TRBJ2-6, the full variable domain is SQTIHQWPATLVQPVGSPLSLECTVEGTSNPNLYWYRQAAGRGLQLLFYSVGIGQISSEVPQNLSASRPQDRQFILSSKKLLLSDSGFYLCAWSVRGTVLLSGANVLTFGAGSRLTVL.

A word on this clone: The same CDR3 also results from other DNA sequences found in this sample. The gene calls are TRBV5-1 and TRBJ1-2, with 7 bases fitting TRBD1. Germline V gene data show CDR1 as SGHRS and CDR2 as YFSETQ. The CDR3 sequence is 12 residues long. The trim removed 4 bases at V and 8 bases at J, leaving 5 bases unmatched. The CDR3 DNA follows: TGCGCCAGCAGCCTCGACAGGGACGGCTACACCTTC. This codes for CASSLDRDGYTF.

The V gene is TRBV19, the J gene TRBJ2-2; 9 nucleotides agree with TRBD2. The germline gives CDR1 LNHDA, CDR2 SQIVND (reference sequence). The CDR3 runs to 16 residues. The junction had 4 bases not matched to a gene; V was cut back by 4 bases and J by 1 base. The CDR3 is CASSSQRGVNTGELFF. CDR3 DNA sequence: TGTGCCAGTAGTAGTCAGCGGGGGGTGAACACCGGGGAGCTGTTTTTT.

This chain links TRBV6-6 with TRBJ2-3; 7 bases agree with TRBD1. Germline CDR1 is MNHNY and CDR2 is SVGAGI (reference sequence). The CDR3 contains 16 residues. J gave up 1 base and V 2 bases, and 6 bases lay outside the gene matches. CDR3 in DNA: TGTGCCAGCAGTTACACAGGGGTCCCTGGCACAGATACGCAGTATTTT. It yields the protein CASSYTGVPGTDTQYF.

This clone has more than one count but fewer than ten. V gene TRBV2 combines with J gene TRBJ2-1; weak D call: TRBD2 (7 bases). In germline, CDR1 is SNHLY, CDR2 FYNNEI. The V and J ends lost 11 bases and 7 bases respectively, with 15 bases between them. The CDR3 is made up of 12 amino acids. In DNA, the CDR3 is TGTGCCGGGGCACAGGGAGGGAATGAGCAGTTCTTC. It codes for CAGAQGGNEQFF.

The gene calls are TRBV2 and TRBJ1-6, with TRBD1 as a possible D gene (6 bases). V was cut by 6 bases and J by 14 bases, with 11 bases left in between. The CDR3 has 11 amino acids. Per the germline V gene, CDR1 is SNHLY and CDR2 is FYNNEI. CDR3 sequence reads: CASRLDSTLHF. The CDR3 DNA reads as TGTGCCAGCAGATTGGACAGTACCCTCCACTTT.

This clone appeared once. In DNA form, the CDR3 reads TGCAGCGTTGAGTGGCAGAACACAGATACGCAGTATTTT. This encodes CSVEWQNTDTQYF. The V call is TRBV29-1, the J call TRBJ2-3; D is uncertain. Trimming cost V 3 bases and J 2 bases, with 9 bases left between them. The CDR3 is 13 residues long. CDR1 and CDR2 (germline): SQVTM, ANQGSEA.

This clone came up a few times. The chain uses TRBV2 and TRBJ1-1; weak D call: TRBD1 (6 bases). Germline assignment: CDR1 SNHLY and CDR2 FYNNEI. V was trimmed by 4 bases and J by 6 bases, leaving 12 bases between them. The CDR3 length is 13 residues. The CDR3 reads CASSGQGLAEAFF. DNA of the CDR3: TGTGCCAGCAGTGGCCAGGGGCTCGCTGAAGCTTTCTTT.

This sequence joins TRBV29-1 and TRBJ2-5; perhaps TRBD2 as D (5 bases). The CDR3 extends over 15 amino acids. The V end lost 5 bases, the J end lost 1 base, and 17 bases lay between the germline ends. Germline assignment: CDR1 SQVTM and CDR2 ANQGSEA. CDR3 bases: TGCAGCGTTCTACACCGGGGAGAGCCCCAAGAGACCCAGTACTTC. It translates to CSVLHRGEPQETQYF.

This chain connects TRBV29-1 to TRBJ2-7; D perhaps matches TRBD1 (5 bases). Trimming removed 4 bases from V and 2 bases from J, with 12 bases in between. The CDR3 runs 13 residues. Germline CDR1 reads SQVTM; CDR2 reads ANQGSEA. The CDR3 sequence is CSVVKAGPYEQYF. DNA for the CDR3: TGCAGCGTTGTAAAGGCAGGGCCCTACGAGCAGTACTTC.

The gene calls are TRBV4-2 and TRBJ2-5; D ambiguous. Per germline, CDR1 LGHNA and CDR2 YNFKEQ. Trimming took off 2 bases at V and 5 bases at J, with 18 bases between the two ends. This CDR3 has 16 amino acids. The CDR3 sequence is CASSQNQPTSRETQYF. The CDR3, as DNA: TGTGCCAGCAGCCAAAACCAACCGACATCTCGGGAGACCCAGTACTTC.

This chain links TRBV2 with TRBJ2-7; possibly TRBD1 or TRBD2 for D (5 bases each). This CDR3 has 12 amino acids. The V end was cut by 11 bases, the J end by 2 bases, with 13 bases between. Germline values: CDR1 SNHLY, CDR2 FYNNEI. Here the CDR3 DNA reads TGTGCCGGTGGGGGTTATACCTACGAGCAGTACTTC. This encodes CAGGGYTYEQYF.

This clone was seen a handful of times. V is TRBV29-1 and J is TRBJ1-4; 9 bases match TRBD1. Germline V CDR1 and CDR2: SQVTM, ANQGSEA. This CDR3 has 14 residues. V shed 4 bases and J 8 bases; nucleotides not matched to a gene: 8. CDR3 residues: CSVGGTGSGEKLFF. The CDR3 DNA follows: TGCAGCGTTGGCGGGACAGGGTCAGGAGAAAAACTGTTTTTT.

CDR3 bases: TGCAGCGTCGCACAGGGGGCAAGCACAGATACGCAGTATTTT. Translation gives CSVAQGASTDTQYF. J is TRBJ2-3 and V is TRBV29-1, with 9 bases identical to TRBD1. Trimming removed 6 bases from V and 0 bases from J; junction bases left unmatched: 4. The germline V gene has CDR1 SQVTM and CDR2 ANQGSEA. The CDR3 has 14 amino acids.

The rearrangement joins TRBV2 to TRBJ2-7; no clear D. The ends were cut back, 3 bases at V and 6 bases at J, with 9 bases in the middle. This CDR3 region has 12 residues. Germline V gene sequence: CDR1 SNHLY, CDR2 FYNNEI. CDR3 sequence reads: CASSDERREQYF. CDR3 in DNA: TGTGCCAGCAGTGATGAGCGTCGCGAGCAGTACTTC.

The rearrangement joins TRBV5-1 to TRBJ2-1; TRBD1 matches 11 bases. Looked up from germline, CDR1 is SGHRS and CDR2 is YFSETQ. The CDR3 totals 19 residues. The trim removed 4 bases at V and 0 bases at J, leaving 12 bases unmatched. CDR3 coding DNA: TGCGCCAGCAGCGCCCGGGACAGGGGGTTATCGAGCTCCTACAATGAGCAGTTCTTC. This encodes CASSARDRGLSSSYNEQFF.

CDR3 sequence (DNA): TGTGCCTGGAGAGGACAGGCATCCTCCTACGAGCAGTACTTC. It is translated as CAWRGQASSYEQYF. The chain couples TRBV30 to TRBJ2-7; 7 nucleotides agree with TRBD1. Trimming cost V 3 bases and J 0 bases; bases outside gene matches: 5. Per the germline V gene, CDR1 is GTSNPN and CDR2 is SVGIG (reference sequence). The CDR3 spans 14 residues.

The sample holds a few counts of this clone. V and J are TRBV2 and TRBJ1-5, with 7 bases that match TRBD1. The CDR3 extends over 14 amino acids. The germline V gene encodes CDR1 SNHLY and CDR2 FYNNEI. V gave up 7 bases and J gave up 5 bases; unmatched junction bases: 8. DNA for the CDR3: TGTGCCAGCAAACAGGGGCTGGTGGATCAGCCCCAGCATTTT. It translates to CASKQGLVDQPQHF. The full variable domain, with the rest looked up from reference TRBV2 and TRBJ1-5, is EPEVTQTPSHQVTQMGQEVILRCVPISNHLYFYWYRQILGQKVEFLVSFYNNEISEKSEIFDDQFSVERPDGSNFTLKIRSTKLEDSAMYFCASKQGLVDQPQHFGDGTRLSIL.